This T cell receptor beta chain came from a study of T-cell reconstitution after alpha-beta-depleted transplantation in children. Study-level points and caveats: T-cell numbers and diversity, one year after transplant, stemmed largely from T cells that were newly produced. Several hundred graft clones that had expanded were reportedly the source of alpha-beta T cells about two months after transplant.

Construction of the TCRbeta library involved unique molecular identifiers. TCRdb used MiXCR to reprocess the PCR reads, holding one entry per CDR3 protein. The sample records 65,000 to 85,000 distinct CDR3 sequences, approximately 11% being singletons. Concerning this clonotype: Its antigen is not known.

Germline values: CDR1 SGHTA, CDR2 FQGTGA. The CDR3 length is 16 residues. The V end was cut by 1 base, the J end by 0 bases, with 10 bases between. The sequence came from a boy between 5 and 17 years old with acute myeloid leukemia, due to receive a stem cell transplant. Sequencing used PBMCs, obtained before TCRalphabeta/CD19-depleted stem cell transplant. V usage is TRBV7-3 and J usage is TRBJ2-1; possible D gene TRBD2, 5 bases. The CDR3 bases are TGTGCCAGCAGCTTAAGAGCGGCCTTCTCCTACAATGAGCAGTTCTTC. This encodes CASSLRAAFSYNEQFF.